Following are 3 T cell receptor beta chains from one sample sequenced in a study of T-cell memory formation after mild COVID-19. TCRdb analysed the 5' RACE reads with MiXCR anew, one entry per CDR3 protein. The table has tens of thousands of distinct CDR3 sequences, more than 9.5% seen once; the top ten hold 29%. Sequencing was performed on PBMCs or a T cell subset sorted from them (not recorded which). The receptors come from a young man who had mild COVID-19 (a few samples of this study predate the infection). Cell type and time point are not known.

This clonotype was recorded many times. The V gene is TRBV7-2, the J gene TRBJ1-2; 7 bases agree with TRBD1. Germline V gene lookup returns CDR1 SGHTA and CDR2 FQGNSA. J gave up 8 bases and V 4 bases, and 7 bases lay outside the gene matches. The CDR3 is 13 residues long. The CDR3 protein is CASSSANRGGYTF. The CDR3 DNA reads TGTGCCAGCAGCTCCGCAAACAGGGGCGGCTACACCTTC.

This clonotype was seen ten or more times. The chain carries TRBV7-2 and TRBJ1-5, with D unresolved. Germline-derived CDR1 and CDR2 are SGHTA and FQGNSA. The CDR3 has 14 residues. The germline V and J ends were trimmed by 1 base and 4 bases, with 8 bases remaining between them. Here the CDR3 reads CASSLVAANQPQHF. In DNA form, the CDR3 reads TGTGCCAGCAGCTTAGTGGCAGCTAATCAGCCCCAGCATTTT.

There are many counts of this clonotype. V is TRBV28 and J is TRBJ1-1; 7 bases match TRBD1. This CDR3 is built from 12 residues. Unmatched junction bases numbered 6, after V lost 3 bases and J lost 11 bases. Germline V gene lookup returns CDR1 MDHEN and CDR2 SYDVKM. The DNA for the CDR3 is TGTGCCAGCAGTTTCCAGGGGGTGACGGCTTTCTTT. It translates to CASSFQGVTAFF.